The 6 T cell receptor beta chains in this list originate from one sample, sequenced in a study of T-cell memory formation after mild COVID-19. TCRdb independently ran MiXCR on the 5' RACE reads; one entry per CDR3 protein. The sample contains around 340,000 distinct CDR3 sequences, over 10% of which appear only once. Sequencing input: PBMCs or a T cell subset sorted from them (not recorded which). Every receptor here comes from a man younger than 35 who had mild COVID-19 (a few samples of this study predate the infection). Cell type and time point are not known.

The CDR3 is CASSLRPRTDTQYF. The CDR3 coding sequence is TGTGCCAGCAGCTTACGGCCACGCACAGATACGCAGTATTTT. The genes are TRBV7-2 and TRBJ2-3; D uncertain. In germline, CDR1 is SGHTA, CDR2 FQGNSA. The CDR3 is 14 amino acids. The V end was cut by 2 bases, the J end by 1 base, with 7 bases between.

This clonotype occurred a few times. The chain uses TRBV4-3 and TRBJ2-3, with D maybe TRBD2 (5 bases). The CDR3 is 14 amino acids. Germline-derived CDR1 and CDR2 are LGHNA and YSLEER. V was pared by 1 base and J by 2 bases, with 7 bases between. This chain's CDR3 is CASSQGTLTDTQYF. The CDR3 bases are TGCGCCAGCAGCCAAGGGACTCTCACAGATACGCAGTATTTT.

This clonotype was seen at least ten times. This chain uses TRBV5-1 with TRBJ2-5, with 10 bases fitting TRBD2. The V gene's germline CDR1 is SGHRS and CDR2 YFSETQ. Unmatched junction bases numbered 9, after V lost 6 bases and J lost 4 bases. There are 15 residues in the CDR3. This CDR3 is CASTPSGGGRETQYF. Written as DNA, the CDR3 is TGCGCCAGCACCCCTAGCGGGGGAGGGAGAGAGACCCAGTACTTC.

The chain couples TRBV12-3 or TRBV12-4 to TRBJ2-7; D is undetermined. Deletions cut 2 bases from V and 4 bases from J, with 9 bases between. The CDR3 has 13 residues. The CDR3 DNA is TGTGCCAGCAGTTTAAGCCTACCTTACGAGCAGTACTTC. Translating gives CASSLSLPYEQYF.

CDR3 bases: TGTGCCACCGGGACACTTAATAATTCACCCCTCCACTTT. This translates into CATGTLNNSPLHF. The V gene is TRBV19, the J gene TRBJ1-6, with a possible D match to TRBD1 (6 bases). CDR3 length: 13 amino acids. Germline CDR1 LNHDA, CDR2 SQIVND (reference sequence). V shed 10 bases and J shed 5 bases, with 12 bases lying between them.

This clonotype was counted a few times. V gene TRBV7-2 combines with J gene TRBJ2-5; no clear D. The germline V gene has CDR1 SGHTA and CDR2 FQGNSA. This CDR3 spans 14 amino acids. V lost 5 bases and J lost 1, with 11 bases in between. The chain's CDR3 is CASSPYTVQETQYF. The CDR3 DNA reads as TGTGCCAGCAGCCCATACACAGTCCAAGAGACCCAGTACTTC.